This T cell receptor beta chain was documented in a study of OX40 agonist ivuxolimab in advanced cancers. This clone was seen a single time. TCRdb's table, derived via immunoSEQ multiplex PCR, lists solely in-frame clones and lacks some. The sample shows about 62,000 clones, 85% of them seen only once. Germline V gene sequence: CDR1 SGHRS, CDR2 YFSETQ. This CDR3 spans 16 amino acids. The V end lost 1 base, the J end lost 4 bases, and 16 bases lay between the germline ends. The sample in question was CD4+ or CD8+ T cells sorted from blood, obtained in a trial of the OX40 agonist ivuxolimab. The genes are TRBV5-1 and TRBJ2-3, with D perhaps TRBD1 or TRBD2 (5 bases each). The sequence was obtained from an adult with an advanced solid tumor such as melanoma, head and neck, liver or kidney cancer. The CDR3 DNA reads TGCGCCAGCAGCTTGTCTGGGGGTAGCTTCTCAGATACGCAGTATTTT. This translates into CASSLSGGSFSDTQYF.